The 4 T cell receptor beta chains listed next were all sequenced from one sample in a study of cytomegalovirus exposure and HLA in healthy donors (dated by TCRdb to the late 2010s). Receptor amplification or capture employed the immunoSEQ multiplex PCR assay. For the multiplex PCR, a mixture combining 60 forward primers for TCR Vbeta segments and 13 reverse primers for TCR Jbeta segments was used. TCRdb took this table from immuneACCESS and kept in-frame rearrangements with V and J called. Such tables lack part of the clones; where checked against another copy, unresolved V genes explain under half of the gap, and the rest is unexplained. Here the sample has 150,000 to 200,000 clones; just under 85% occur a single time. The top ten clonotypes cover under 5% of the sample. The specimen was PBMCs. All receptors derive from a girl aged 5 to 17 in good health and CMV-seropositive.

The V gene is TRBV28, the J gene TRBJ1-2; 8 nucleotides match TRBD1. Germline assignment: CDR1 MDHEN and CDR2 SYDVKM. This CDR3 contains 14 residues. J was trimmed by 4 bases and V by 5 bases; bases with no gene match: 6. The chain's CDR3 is CASSPPGQVYGYTF. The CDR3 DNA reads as TGTGCCAGCAGTCCCCCGGGACAGGTCTATGGCTACACCTTC.

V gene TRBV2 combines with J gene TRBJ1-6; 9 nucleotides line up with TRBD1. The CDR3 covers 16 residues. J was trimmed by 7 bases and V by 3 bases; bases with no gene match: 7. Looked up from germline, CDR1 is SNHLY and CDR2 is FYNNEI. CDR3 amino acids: CASSDSDRGLNSPLHF. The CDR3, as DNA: TGTGCCAGCAGTGACTCGGACAGGGGCCTGAATTCACCCCTCCACTTT.

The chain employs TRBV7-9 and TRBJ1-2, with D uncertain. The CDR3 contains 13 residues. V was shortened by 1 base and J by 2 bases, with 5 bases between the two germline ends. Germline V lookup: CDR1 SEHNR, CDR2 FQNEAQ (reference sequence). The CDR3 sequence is CASSLGTNYGYTF. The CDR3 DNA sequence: TGTGCCAGCAGCTTAGGAACAAACTATGGCTACACCTTC.

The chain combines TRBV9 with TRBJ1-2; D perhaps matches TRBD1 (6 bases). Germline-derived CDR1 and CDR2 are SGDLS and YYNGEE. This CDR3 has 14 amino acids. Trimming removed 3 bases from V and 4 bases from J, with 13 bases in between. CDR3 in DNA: TGTGCCAGCAGCGGACCAGGGGTTAGCTATGGCTACACCTTC. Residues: CASSGPGVSYGYTF.